These 29 T cell receptor beta chains share one sample of origin, sequenced in a study of blood T cell repertoires in COVID-19. The data were produced by immunoSEQ multiplex PCR, yet TCRdb's version contains in-frame clones alone and is incomplete. Among approximately 100,000 clones listed, roughly 80% were seen once. The sequencing input was peripheral blood. Source of these receptors: an elderly woman with active or convalescent COVID-19.

The V call is TRBV4-2, the J call TRBJ2-1; 10 nucleotides align to TRBD2. V shed 4 bases and J 2 bases; nucleotides not matched to a gene: 8. Germline assignment: CDR1 LGHNA and CDR2 YNFKEQ. CDR3 size: 17 residues. DNA for the CDR3: TGTGCCAGCAGCCCCAGCGGGAGGGAAGGGGCCTACAATGAGCAGTTCTTC. Protein sequence: CASSPSGREGAYNEQFF.

The CDR3 is CASSFPYSPLHF. The CDR3 nucleotides are TGTGCCAGCAGTTTCCCCTATTCACCCCTCCACTTT. The J gene is TRBJ1-6, the V gene TRBV28, with D hard to call. V was trimmed by 3 bases and J by 8 bases, leaving 5 bases between them. Germline V CDR1 and CDR2: MDHEN, SYDVKM. CDR3 length equals 12 residues.

The chain links TRBV7-2 to TRBJ1-5; D not resolved. The CDR3 is 16 residues long. Germline CDR1 SGHTA, CDR2 FQGNSA. V lost 0 bases and J 0 bases, leaving 9 bases between the germline ends. The DNA of the CDR3 is TGTGCCAGCAGCTTAGCGGGCAGCCCTAGCAATCAGCCCCAGCATTTT. The encoded protein is CASSLAGSPSNQPQHF.

V and J are TRBV10-3 and TRBJ1-5; D possibly corresponds to TRBD1 (5 bases). Trimming cost V 4 bases and J 0 bases, with 19 bases left between them. The CDR3 is 18 residues long. Per the germline V gene, CDR1 is ENHRY and CDR2 is SYGVKD. The CDR3 loop is CAISASGRGTNSNQPQHF. The CDR3 DNA reads TGTGCCATCAGTGCTAGCGGAAGGGGAACGAATAGCAATCAGCCCCAGCATTTT.

V is TRBV12-3 or TRBV12-4 and J is TRBJ2-7; D perhaps matches TRBD1 (6 bases). Trimming took 5 bases from V and 2 from J, leaving 10 bases between them. This CDR3 has 13 amino acids. CDR3 residues: CASSGGRAYEQYF. The CDR3 DNA reads as TGTGCCAGCAGTGGGGGCAGAGCCTACGAGCAGTACTTC.

The gene calls are TRBV7-2 and TRBJ2-7; TRBD2 is a possible D gene (6 bases). The CDR3 is made up of 18 amino acids. V was clipped by 1 base and J by 2 bases, with 21 bases between them. CDR1 is SGHTA, CDR2 FQGNSA, per germline. CDR3 region: CASSLDLDGSSYPYEQYF. Written as DNA, the CDR3 is TGTGCCAGCAGCTTAGATCTGGACGGGAGCTCCTACCCCTACGAGCAGTACTTC. The full variable domain, in which reference TRBV7-2 and TRBJ2-7 provide the parts outside the CDR3, is GAGVSQSPSNKVTEKGKDVELRCDPISGHTALYWYRQSLGQGLEFLIYFQGNSAPDKSGLPSDRFSAERTGGSVSTLTIQRTQQEDSAVYLCASSLDLDGSSYPYEQYFGPGTRLTVT.

The rearrangement joins TRBV27 to TRBJ2-7, with D possibly TRBD1 on 5 matching bases. Per germline, CDR1 MNHEY and CDR2 SMNVEV (reference sequence). The CDR3 covers 13 residues. Trimming left V 3 bases short and J 7 bases short, with 13 bases between. The CDR3, as DNA: TGTGCCAGCAGTTTTGGTCCTAGGGGAGAGCAGTACTTC. Its translation: CASSFGPRGEQYF.

The V and J genes are TRBV6-5 and TRBJ1-2; 7 bases agree with TRBD1. The V and J ends lost 6 bases and 8 bases, in that order; junction bases with no gene match: 9. The length of the CDR3 is 13 residues. Germline CDR1 is MNHEY and CDR2 is SVGAGI. The CDR3 nucleotides are TGTGCCAGCAGCCCCGACAGGGCTAAAGGCTACACCTTC. It yields the protein CASSPDRAKGYTF.

This sequence joins TRBV20-1 and TRBJ2-2; the D is unclear. The V gene's germline CDR1 is DFQATT and CDR2 SNEGSKA (reference sequence). The CDR3 covers 12 residues. V was shortened by 3 bases and J by 6 bases, with 8 bases between the two germline ends. The CDR3 DNA follows: TGCAGTGCTAGTTACAATGCCGGGGAGCTGTTTTTT. It translates to CSASYNAGELFF.

The chain uses TRBV7-9 and TRBJ2-7, with D perhaps TRBD2 (6 bases). The CDR3 length is 14 residues. Trimming pared 1 base from V and 5 bases from J, leaving 12 bases between. Looked up from germline, CDR1 is SEHNR and CDR2 is FQNEAQ (reference sequence). The CDR3: CASSLGPGEDEQYF. The CDR3 bases are TGTGCCAGCAGCTTAGGTCCGGGGGAGGACGAGCAGTACTTC. Drawing the rest from reference TRBV7-9 and TRBJ2-7, the complete variable domain is DTGVSQNPRHKITKRGQNVTFRCDPISEHNRLYWYRQTLGQGPEFLTYFQNEAQLEKSRLLSDRFSAERPKGSFSTLEIQRTEQGDSAMYLCASSLGPGEDEQYFGPGTRLTVT.

CDR3 sequence: CASSLSGSSGQETQYF. CDR3 sequence (DNA): TGTGCCAGCAGCTTATCGGGCTCCTCGGGGCAAGAGACCCAGTACTTC. The chain joins TRBV7-2 to TRBJ2-5, with D perhaps matching TRBD2 (5 bases). Trimming removed 2 bases from V and 2 bases from J, with 15 bases in between. Looked up from germline, CDR1 is SGHTA and CDR2 is FQGNSA. CDR3 size: 16 residues.

The J gene is TRBJ1-2, the V gene TRBV5-8; 7 nucleotides line up with TRBD1. V lost 4 bases to trimming and J lost 7 bases; unmatched junction nucleotides: 7. CDR1 and CDR2 from the germline V gene are SGHTS and YDEGEE. The length of the CDR3 is 13 residues. CDR3 sequence reads: CASSRTGAGGYTF. CDR3 nucleotides: TGTGCCAGCAGCAGAACAGGGGCGGGTGGCTACACCTTC.

The chain employs TRBV19 and TRBJ1-1; weak D call: TRBD1 (5 bases). Germline CDR1 reads LNHDA; CDR2 reads SQIVND (reference sequence). The CDR3 spans 16 residues. The V and J ends lost 3 bases and 1 base respectively, with 15 bases between them. The CDR3 loop is CASSILLTVQNTEAFF. In DNA, the CDR3 is TGTGCCAGTAGTATCCTCCTGACAGTCCAGAACACTGAAGCTTTCTTT. Full variable domain (remainder filled in from reference TRBV19 and TRBJ1-1): DGGITQSPKYLFRKEGQNVTLSCEQNLNHDAMYWYRQDPGQGLRLIYYSQIVNDFQKGDIAEGYSVSREKKESFPLTVTSAQKNPTAFYLCASSILLTVQNTEAFFGQGTRLTVV.

The chain uses TRBV19 and TRBJ1-2; TRBD1 might be the D (5 bases). Trimming removed 10 bases at V and 5 bases at J, with 23 bases between. This CDR3 comprises 15 residues. CDR1 and CDR2 (germline): LNHDA, SQIVND (reference sequence). CDR3 sequence reads: CATSRSREVTYGYTF. In DNA, the CDR3 is TGTGCCACCTCACGAAGCAGGGAGGTAACGTATGGCTACACCTTC.

V and J are TRBV11-2 and TRBJ1-6; 7 nucleotides agree with TRBD1. With V trimmed by 5 bases and J by 4 bases, 5 bases remained unmatched. The CDR3 length is 15 residues. Germline loops: CDR1 SGHAT, CDR2 FQNNGV. This CDR3 reads CASSSDREYNSPLHF. The CDR3 nucleotides read TGTGCCAGCAGCAGCGACAGGGAGTATAATTCACCCCTCCACTTT.

This chain connects TRBV29-1 to TRBJ1-5, with a tentative D call TRBD1 (6 bases). The V gene lost 4 bases and the J gene lost 6 bases, with 16 bases spanning the gap. The CDR3 length is 14 residues. CDR1 and CDR2 from the germline V gene are SQVTM and ANQGSEA. CDR3 residues: CSVAGGAGSQPQHF. The CDR3 DNA is TGCAGCGTTGCTGGGGGCGCTGGGTCTCAGCCCCAGCATTTT.

The V gene is TRBV11-2, the J gene TRBJ2-7, with D tentatively TRBD2 (6 bases). The V end lost 4 bases, the J end lost 3 bases, and 16 bases lay between the germline ends. Germline-derived CDR1 and CDR2 are SGHAT and FQNNGV. The CDR3 contains 15 residues. The CDR3 sequence is CASSSAGSVLYEQYF. In DNA form, the CDR3 reads TGTGCCAGCAGCTCCGCGGGATCGGTCCTCTACGAGCAGTACTTC.

The rearrangement links TRBV24-1 to TRBJ2-7; D is perhaps TRBD2 (5 bases). Germline V gene sequence: CDR1 KGHDR, CDR2 SFDVKD. Deletions cut 5 bases from V and 2 bases from J, with 9 bases between. CDR3 length: 13 amino acids. This CDR3 is CATSVAGAYEQYF. In nucleotides, the CDR3 is TGTGCCACCAGTGTCGCGGGCGCCTACGAGCAGTACTTC.

The table lists this clone with a few counts. J is TRBJ1-3 and V is TRBV3-1 (or the pseudogene TRBV3-2); possible D gene TRBD1, 6 bases. Trimming cost V 3 bases and J 2 bases, with 11 bases left between them. The CDR3 runs 15 residues. Germline assignment: CDR1 LGHDT and CDR2 YNNKEL (reference sequence). The CDR3, as DNA: TGTGCCAGCAGCCAGGAGTGGGGGCCTGGAAACACCATATATTTT. It is translated as CASSQEWGPGNTIYF.

The chain combines TRBV30 with TRBJ2-2; D is uncertain. Trimming shortened V by 5 bases and J by 2 bases, and 12 bases separated the two germline ends. CDR1 GTSNPN and CDR2 SVGIG come from the germline V gene (reference sequence). This CDR3 region has 14 residues. This chain's CDR3 is CAWVTRPNTGELFF. The DNA of the CDR3 is TGTGCCTGGGTTACGAGGCCCAACACCGGGGAGCTGTTTTTT.

V gene TRBV10-3 combines with J gene TRBJ1-6; D remains ambiguous. Germline CDR1 reads ENHRY; CDR2 reads SYGVKD. V was clipped by 6 bases and J by 7 bases, with 7 bases between them. This CDR3 has 12 residues. The CDR3 region is CAIRGGNSPLHF. For the CDR3, the DNA is TGTGCCATCAGGGGCGGGAATTCACCCCTCCACTTT.

This clone was detected only once. The J gene is TRBJ2-7, the V gene TRBV9; 9 nucleotides align to TRBD1. CDR1 and CDR2 from the germline V gene are SGDLS and YYNGEE. This CDR3 region has 16 residues. Trimming at V came to 4 bases and at J to 2 bases, leaving 10 bases not matched to a gene. CDR3 in amino acids: CASSPGQGKGAYEQYF. The CDR3, as DNA: TGTGCCAGCAGCCCGGGACAGGGAAAAGGAGCCTACGAGCAGTACTTC.

The J gene is TRBJ1-5, the V gene TRBV29-1; D uncertain. Germline V gene sequence: CDR1 SQVTM, CDR2 ANQGSEA. The CDR3 consists of 13 residues. V dropped 6 bases and J dropped 3 bases, with 12 bases sitting between them. The CDR3, as DNA: TGCAGCGTCCTTGCGGGGTTCAATCAGCCCCAGCATTTT. This encodes CSVLAGFNQPQHF.

The chain uses TRBV3-1 (or the pseudogene TRBV3-2) and TRBJ1-2, with D possibly TRBD1 on 6 matching bases. The length of the CDR3 is 13 residues. The germline V gene encodes CDR1 LGHDT and CDR2 YNNKEL (reference sequence). Trimming cost V 4 bases and J 8 bases, with 14 bases left between them. CDR3 residues: CASSPNRDGGYTF. The CDR3 DNA sequence: TGTGCCAGCAGCCCTAACAGGGATGGAGGCTACACCTTC.

As concerns this clone: At one of its ends the junction is not consistent with the germline gene, which may arise from a read error. The chain links TRBV7-7 to TRBJ1-2; 8 bases match TRBD1. This CDR3 is built from 15 residues. Germline V gene data show CDR1 as SSHAT and CDR2 as FNYEAQ (reference sequence). In DNA form, the CDR3 reads TGTGCTAGCAGCTTACTAGCAGGGGGCCGACATGGCTACACCTTC. This codes for CASSLLAGGRHGYTF.

The chain couples TRBV19 to TRBJ2-3, with D maybe TRBD2 (7 bases). Germline V gene data show CDR1 as LNHDA and CDR2 as SQIVND (reference sequence). The CDR3 covers 13 residues. Trimming took 7 bases from V and 4 from J, leaving 12 bases between them. CDR3 nucleotides: TGTGCCAGTACGCAAGGGGGGGCAGATACGCAGTATTTT. As protein: CASTQGGADTQYF. Supplemented by reference TRBV19 and TRBJ2-3, the full variable domain reads DGGITQSPKYLFRKEGQNVTLSCEQNLNHDAMYWYRQDPGQGLRLIYYSQIVNDFQKGDIAEGYSVSREKKESFPLTVTSAQKNPTAFYLCASTQGGADTQYFGPGTRLTVL.

The chain has TRBV28 and TRBJ2-3; 10 nucleotides agree with TRBD2. The CDR3 sequence is 14 residues long. With V trimmed by 8 bases and J by 2 bases, 4 bases remained unmatched. Germline CDR1 reads MDHEN; CDR2 reads SYDVKM. DNA for the CDR3: TGTGCCAGCCGAGCGGGAGGGCCCACAGATACGCAGTATTTT. Translation gives CASRAGGPTDTQYF.

CDR3 DNA: TGTGCCAGCAGCCCTTCAGGGGGCAGGGTCACCGGGGAGCTGTTTTTT. This sequence encodes CASSPSGGRVTGELFF. The V call is TRBV7-2, the J call TRBJ2-2, with TRBD1 matching over 8 bases. Germline V lookup: CDR1 SGHTA, CDR2 FQGNSA. The CDR3 spans 16 residues. Unmatched junction bases numbered 9, after V lost 5 bases and J lost 4 bases. The entire variable domain, with the rest obtained from reference TRBV7-2 and TRBJ2-2, is as follows: GAGVSQSPSNKVTEKGKDVELRCDPISGHTALYWYRQSLGQGLEFLIYFQGNSAPDKSGLPSDRFSAERTGGSVSTLTIQRTQQEDSAVYLCASSPSGGRVTGELFFGEGSRLTVL.

The rearrangement joins TRBV27 to TRBJ1-6, with 7 positions matching TRBD1. Trimming at V came to 4 bases and at J to 5 bases, leaving 2 bases not matched to a gene. CDR3 length: 14 residues. The germline V gene encodes CDR1 MNHEY and CDR2 SMNVEV (reference sequence). The CDR3 reads CASSWDSNNSPLHF. Written as DNA, the CDR3 is TGTGCCAGCAGTTGGGACAGTAATAATTCACCCCTCCACTTT.